One T cell receptor (beta chain) is described in this entry. The data derive from a study of blood T cell repertoires in COVID-19. Study overall: Specimens from acute and convalescent COVID-19 originated in the United States, Italy and Spain.

Authors' analysis steps: Amplified reference gene primers provided the basis for estimating nucleated cell counts. The data were produced by immunoSEQ multiplex PCR, yet TCRdb's version contains in-frame clones alone and is incomplete. That table supplies the V and J calls and clone size; D and trimming were determined from the DNA. The sample lists about half a million clones; approximately 83% were seen once. Germline CDR1 is SGHAT and CDR2 is FQNNGV. With V trimmed by 7 bases and J by 4 bases, 2 bases remained unmatched. This CDR3 is built from 13 residues. This rearrangement joins TRBV11-2 to TRBJ2-2; TRBD2 agrees at 8 bases. Sequencing was carried out using peripheral blood. This TCR derives from a human donor in a cohort sampled during active COVID-19. The CDR3 DNA is TGTGCCAGCACGGGGGGGAGCACCGGGGAGCTGTTTTTT. It encodes CASTGGSTGELFF.